The rows below give T cell receptor beta chains drawn from one sample of a study of T cell changes during pregnancy in multiple sclerosis. The protocol was immunoSEQ multiplex PCR, while the TCRdb copy is restricted to in-frame clones and leaves out a portion. Of some 55,000 clones listed, more than 90% are singletons. The input for sequencing was peripheral blood, taken after pregnancy. The receptors were sampled from a female donor in good health, enrolled as a control in a pregnancy study. CDR3s include the opening cysteine and the closing phenylalanine or tryptophan. The order of the fields is V gene, clone size, J gene, CDR3 protein. Only some rows state a clone size, as once, few, many or a class for expanded clones.

TRBV5-1	.	TRBJ2-7	CASSLSSEQYF
TRBV9	.	TRBJ1-1	CASSVMANTEAFF
TRBV28	.	TRBJ1-5	CASRMVLSDQPQHF
TRBV19	.	TRBJ2-1	CASSIRSGLDNEQFF
TRBV25-1	once	TRBJ2-7	CASRTDYEQYF
TRBV27	.	TRBJ2-7	CASSSSLAGGTQYF
TRBV25-1	few	TRBJ1-2	CASSEFRSEGIYGYTF
TRBV2	.	TRBJ2-7	CASSDTSGLAYEQYF
TRBV11-2	.	TRBJ1-1	CASSLVGATEAFF
TRBV30	.	TRBJ1-2	CAWSSDRAGYTF
TRBV5-5	once	TRBJ2-7	CASRREGGEQYF
TRBV6-5	.	TRBJ2-3	CASSLTSGGTDTQYF
TRBV18	.	TRBJ2-7	CASSPESSGPYEQYF
TRBV28	once	TRBJ1-5	CASSLFDVWDSRLNSNQPQHF
TRBV5-4	few	TRBJ1-4	CASSSERWDRENEKLFF
TRBV6-5	.	TRBJ2-1	CASSYSQGEQFF
TRBV5-4	.	TRBJ2-1	CASSSTSGRPVKQFF
TRBV7-9	.	TRBJ2-3	CASRTSRDTQYF
TRBV5-4	.	TRBJ1-1	CASSRGGGGTMNTEAFF
TRBV5-1	.	TRBJ1-4	CASSLNRGRGEKLFF
TRBV28	.	TRBJ1-5	CASSLQGANNQPQHF
TRBV7-8	.	TRBJ1-4	CASSLHRVNEKLFF
TRBV18	few	TRBJ2-7	CASSPLGQGHEQYF
TRBV7-6	.	TRBJ2-1	CASSTRGANNEQFF
TRBV5-1	.	TRBJ2-3	CASSPGLAVATGTQYF
TRBV5-1	.	TRBJ1-1	CASSLTLRAPGRSTEAFF
TRBV6-5	few	TRBJ2-7	CASSFETSGSYEQYF
TRBV6-4	.	TRBJ1-2	CASSLGQGGYYGYTF
TRBV19	.	TRBJ1-5	CASSTSVPGRGQPQHF
TRBV7-9	.	TRBJ1-2	CASSSPGQGERRGYTF
TRBV7-9	.	TRBJ2-7	CASSLALRVEQYF
TRBV6-1	few	TRBJ2-7	CASTFDRGGSYEQYF